A single T cell receptor beta chain is shown here with its context. TCRdb used MiXCR to reprocess the reads, holding one entry per CDR3 protein. The data show some 350,000 distinct CDR3 sequences, approximately 18% seen once. The entry originates in a study of T cell repertoires in cytomegalovirus infection. Across the study: A matching HLA type, together with CMV infection, was signaled by public TCR beta signatures.

The CDR3 consists of 13 residues. V dropped 6 bases and J dropped 4; count of bases not matched to a gene: 4. Germline loops: CDR1 SGHVS, CDR2 FNYEAQ. This chain uses TRBV7-6 with TRBJ2-5, with 8 bases fitting TRBD2. The sample taken for sequencing was PBMCs. This clonotype was obtained from a human donor in good health (CMV status not recorded). Some clones in this sample may be carry-over from other donors' samples. CDR3 sequence: CASRGGGTETQYF. The DNA of the CDR3 is TGTGCCAGCAGGGGCGGGGGGACAGAGACCCAGTACTTC.